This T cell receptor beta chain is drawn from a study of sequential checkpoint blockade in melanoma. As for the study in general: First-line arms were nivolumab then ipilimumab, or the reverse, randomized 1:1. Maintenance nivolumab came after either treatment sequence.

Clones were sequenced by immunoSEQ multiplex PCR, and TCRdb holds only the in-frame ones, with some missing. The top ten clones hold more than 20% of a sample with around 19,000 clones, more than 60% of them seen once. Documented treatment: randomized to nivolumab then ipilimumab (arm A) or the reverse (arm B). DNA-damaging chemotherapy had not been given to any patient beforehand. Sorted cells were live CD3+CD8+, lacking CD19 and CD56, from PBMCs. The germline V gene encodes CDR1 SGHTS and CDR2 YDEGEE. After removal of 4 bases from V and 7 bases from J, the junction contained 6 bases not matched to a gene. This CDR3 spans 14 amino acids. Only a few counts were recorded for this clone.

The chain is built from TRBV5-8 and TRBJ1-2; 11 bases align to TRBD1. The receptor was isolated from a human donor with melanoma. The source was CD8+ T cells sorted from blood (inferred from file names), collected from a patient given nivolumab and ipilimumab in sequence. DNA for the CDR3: TGTGCCAGCAGCCCTGGACAGGGGGCGTTTGGCTACACCTTC. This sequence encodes CASSPGQGAFGYTF. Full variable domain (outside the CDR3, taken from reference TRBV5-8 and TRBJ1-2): EAGVTQSPTHLIKTRGQQATLRCSPISGHTSVYWYQQALGLGLQFLLWYDEGEERNRGNFPPRFSGRQFPNYSSELNVNALELEDSALYLCASSPGQGAFGYTFGSGTRLTVV.